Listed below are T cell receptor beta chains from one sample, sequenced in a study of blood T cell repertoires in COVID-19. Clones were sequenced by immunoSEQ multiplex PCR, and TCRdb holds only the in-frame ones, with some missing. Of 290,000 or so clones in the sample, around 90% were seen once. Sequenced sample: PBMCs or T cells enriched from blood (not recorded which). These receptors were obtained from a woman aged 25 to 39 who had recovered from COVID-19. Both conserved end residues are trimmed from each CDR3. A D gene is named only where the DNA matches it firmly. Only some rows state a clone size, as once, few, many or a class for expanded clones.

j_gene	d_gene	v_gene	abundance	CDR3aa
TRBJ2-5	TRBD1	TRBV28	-	ASSLSAGGGLETQY
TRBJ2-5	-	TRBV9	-	ASSGGQQETQY
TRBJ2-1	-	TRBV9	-	ASSVEQGWNEQF
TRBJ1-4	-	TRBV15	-	ATSRGTQGSEKLF
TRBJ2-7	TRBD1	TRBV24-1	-	ATSDSTGNSYEQY
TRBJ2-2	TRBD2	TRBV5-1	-	ASSLAGGPGELF
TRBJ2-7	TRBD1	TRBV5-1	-	ASSETGGYEQY
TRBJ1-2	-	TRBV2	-	ASSEFAGPGYGYT
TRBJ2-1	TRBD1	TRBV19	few	ASSIGQGSYNEQF
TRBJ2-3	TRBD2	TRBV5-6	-	ASSRLAGESDTQY
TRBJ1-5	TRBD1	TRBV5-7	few	ASSPYPQGATDQPQH
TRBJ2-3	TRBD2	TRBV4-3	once	ASSQDSAGGTDTQY
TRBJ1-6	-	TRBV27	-	ASSEQNNSPLH
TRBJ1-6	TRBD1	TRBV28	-	ASSSGGYNSPLH
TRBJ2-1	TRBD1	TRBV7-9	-	ASSGQGPSYNEQF
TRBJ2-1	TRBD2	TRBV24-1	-	ATSVGAGVYEQF
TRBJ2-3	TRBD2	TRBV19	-	ASSIRSGTSTQGDTQY
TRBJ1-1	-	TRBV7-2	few	ASSLVGGNNAEAF